The sample holds many counts of the clone carrying this T cell receptor (beta chain). What it binds is not known. Germline V gene data show CDR1 as MNHNS and CDR2 as SASEGT. V lost 3 bases to trimming and J lost 1 base, with 7 bases between them. The CDR3 contains 14 residues. This sample is part of a study of T cell repertoires in cytomegalovirus infection. Broader study findings: Cumulative public TCR beta family frequency identified CMV carriers with the relevant HLA. Dominant in the ex vivo response were TCR beta clonotypes restricted by HLA-C and specific for CMV.

TCRdb analysed the reads with MiXCR anew, one entry per CDR3 protein. This table holds 250,000 or so distinct CDR3 sequences, 17% found once. The receptor was isolated from a human donor in good health (CMV status not recorded). Some clones in this sample may be carry-over from other donors' samples. This chain connects TRBV6-1 to TRBJ1-5; D is possibly TRBD1 (5 bases). The sample consisted of CD8+ T cells from PBMCs. The CDR3 DNA sequence: TGTGCCAGCAGTGAGTGGGACAGCAATCAGCCCCAGCATTTT. Protein product: CASSEWDSNQPQHF.